This T cell receptor (beta chain) was sequenced in a study of human T cells and chemical hapten exposure. The wider study: Patients were mainly female, each with alopecia areata, totalis or universalis.

Study-wide findings and caveats: Healthy people's immune response may differ from that of the donors, who had alopecia. PT1 expanded TCR counts and patch test score were linked, and their correlation was positive.

Time point given: pre-sensitization, week 0. As for treatment: therapeutic diphenylcyclopropenone sensitization with weekly scalp DPC. Looked up from germline, CDR1 is LGHNA and CDR2 is YSLEER. The V segment lost 3 bases and the J segment 5 bases; nucleotides outside the gene matches: 16. The CDR3 length is 20 residues. MiXCR, run by TCRdb on the RACE reads, gives a single entry per CDR3 protein. The table lists 300,000 to 400,000 distinct CDR3 sequences, more than 4.5% of them singletons. This clonotype was seen at least ten times. Its matching antigen is unknown. The clonotype comes from a woman between 50 and 59 years old with alopecia areata. Some clones in this sample may be carry-over from other donors' samples. The V call is TRBV4-3, the J call TRBJ2-1; 13 nucleotides align to TRBD2. The input for sequencing was whole blood, taken in connection with sensitization to the hapten diphenylcyclopropenone (DPC). Here the CDR3 DNA reads TGCGCCAGCAGCCAGCTTGCGGGGACTAGCGGGACCGGGGTTCACAATGAGCAGTTCTTC. It yields the protein CASSQLAGTSGTGVHNEQFF.